One sample yielded the 6 T cell receptor beta chains listed below, sequenced in a study of T cell clonality in common variable immunodeficiency (dated by TCRdb to 2015 to 2017). Library preparation was by the immunoSEQ multiplex PCR assay. TCRdb took over this immuneACCESS table, retaining in-frame rearrangements with V and J assigned. Such tables are incomplete; in checked studies, under half of the missing clones stem from an unresolved V gene, and the remainder is unexplained. The data for this sample show about 81,000 clones, each detected more than once. Of the sample, around 0.82% is held by the ten largest clones. Sequenced material: peripheral blood mononuclear cells. All receptors derive from a person aged 18-70 years in good health.

Many counts were recorded for this clone. The missing CDR3 end, 3 residues past where the read stops, is filled in from the germline J gene. The chain couples TRBV28 to TRBJ2-3; 14 bases match TRBD2. The length of the CDR3 is 17 residues. The germline V gene has CDR1 MDHEN and CDR2 SYDVKM. The CDR3 spells CASNVISGTSGRRSQYF. Incomplete CDR3 DNA: TGTGCCAGCAACGTTATCTCCGGGACTAGCGGGAGAAGATCG.

This clone was seen at least ten times. The CDR3 end is not reached by the read, which stops 3 residues before it; the germline J gene fills it in. The chain recombines TRBV7-3 with TRBJ2-1; 8 bases match TRBD2. The germline V gene has CDR1 SGHTA and CDR2 FQGTGA. CDR3 length: 15 amino acids. With V trimmed by 2 bases and J by 4 bases, 4 bases remained unmatched. Incomplete CDR3 DNA: TGTGCCAGCAGCTTACTAGCGGGCGCTTACAATGAG. It specifies CASSLLAGAYNE. Given in full, the CDR3 is CASSLLAGAYNEQFF.

This clone was seen only a few times. CDR3 sequence reads: CASSQGLAGTEAFF. The CDR3 bases that were read are TGTGCCAGTAGTCAAGGCCTTGCAGGGACTGAA. The gene calls are TRBV19 and TRBJ1-1; D is perhaps TRBD1 (5 bases). The sequence runs out 3 residues before the end of the CDR3; the remainder is reconstructed from the germline J gene. CDR1 and CDR2 from the germline V gene are LNHDA and SQIVND (reference sequence). The CDR3 is 14 residues long. Trimming removed 5 bases at V and 5 bases at J, with 15 bases between.

There are many counts of this clone. The CDR3 extends 3 residues past the end of the read, so its final part is completed from the germline J gene. The chain links TRBV20-1 to TRBJ1-1; D is ambiguous. Germline CDR1 is DFQATT and CDR2 is SNEGSKA (reference sequence). The V and J ends lost 0 bases and 2 bases respectively, with 7 bases between them. The CDR3 spans 13 residues. This chain's CDR3 is CSAREGQNTEAFF. The CDR3 DNA, read in part, is TGCAGTGCTAGAGAAGGCCAAAACACTGAA.

This clone was counted ten times or more. The read stops 3 residues short of the end of the CDR3; the missing end is completed from the germline J gene. This chain connects TRBV20-1 to TRBJ2-3; unclear D gene. The V gene's germline CDR1 is DFQATT and CDR2 SNEGSKA (reference sequence). V was clipped by 0 bases and J by 4 bases, with 17 bases between them. There are 16 residues in the CDR3. The CDR3: CSARDVAAPRPDTQYF. The sequenced CDR3 bases are TGCAGTGCTAGAGATGTGGCGGCTCCGCGCCCAGATACG.

The table lists this clone with many counts. The read comes to an end 3 residues before the CDR3 does, leaving the germline J gene to fill in the end. The V and J genes are TRBV5-8 and TRBJ2-7; no clear D gene. V was trimmed by 0 bases and J by 0 bases, leaving 10 bases between them. The germline V gene encodes CDR1 SGHTS and CDR2 YDEGEE. This CDR3 contains 15 residues. Here the CDR3 reads CASSLVGSSSYEQYF. The CDR3 bases that were read are TGTGCCAGCAGCTTGGTTGGCTCAAGCTCCTACGAG.